The sequence of this T cell receptor (beta chain) was determined in a study of T-cell reconstitution after alpha-beta-depleted transplantation in children. General study points: As was reported, about two months after transplant, alpha-beta T cells came from several hundred expanded graft clones. At day 60, the high TCRbeta diversity found in some patients originated from recipient T cells and thymic progenitors that had survived. T-cell numbers and diversity, one year after transplant, stemmed largely from T cells that were newly produced.

V lost 5 bases, J lost 5 bases, and 10 bases stayed unmatched. Germline CDR1 and CDR2: ENHRY and SYGVKD. The CDR3 spans 15 residues. Library preparation (for TCRbeta) was performed with unique molecular identifiers. TCRdb reprocessed the PCR reads via MiXCR and lists one record per CDR3 protein. Of a few hundred thousand distinct CDR3 sequences in the sample, roughly 13% were seen once. In the case of this clonotype: Antigen specificity is unknown.

The chain couples TRBV10-3 to TRBJ2-5; 8 positions match TRBD2. This TCR was recovered from a male patient between 10 and 17 years old who had a stem cell transplant for acute myeloid leukemia, so the T cells may come from the graft donor. The specimen comprised PBMCs, mostly from graft donor cells, sampled 360 days after TCRalphabeta/CD19-depleted stem cell transplant. Here the CDR3 DNA reads TGTGCCATCAGTTCACTAGCGGAGGGCGGGGAGACCCAGTACTTC. It translates to CAISSLAEGGETQYF.